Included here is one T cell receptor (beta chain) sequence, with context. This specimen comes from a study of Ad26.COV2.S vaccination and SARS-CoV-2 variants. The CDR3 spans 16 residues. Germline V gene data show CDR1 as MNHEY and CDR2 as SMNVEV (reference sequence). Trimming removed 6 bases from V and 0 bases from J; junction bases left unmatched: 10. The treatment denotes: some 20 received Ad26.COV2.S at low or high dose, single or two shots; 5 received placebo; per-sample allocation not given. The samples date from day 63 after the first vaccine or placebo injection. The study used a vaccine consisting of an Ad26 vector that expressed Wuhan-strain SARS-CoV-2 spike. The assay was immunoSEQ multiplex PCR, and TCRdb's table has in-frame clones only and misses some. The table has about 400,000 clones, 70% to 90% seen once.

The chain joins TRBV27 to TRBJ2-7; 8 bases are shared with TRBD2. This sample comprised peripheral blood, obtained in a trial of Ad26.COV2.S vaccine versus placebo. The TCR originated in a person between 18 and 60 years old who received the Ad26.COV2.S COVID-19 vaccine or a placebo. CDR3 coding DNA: TGTGCCAGCAGCCTTAGCGGGACTCGTTACTCCTACGAGCAGTACTTC. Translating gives CASSLSGTRYSYEQYF.